This T cell receptor beta chain was sequenced for a study of CD8+ T cells in alopecia areata. cDNA serving as the sequencing template came from extracted, reverse transcribed RNA. Clones were read by immunoSEQ multiplex PCR, and TCRdb kept only the in-frame ones, dropping some. The table records 60,000 to 70,000 clones, 40% to 50% of them present only once. Germline CDR1 MDHEN, CDR2 SYDVKM. This CDR3 is built from 14 residues. V was pared by 4 bases and J by 0 bases, with 6 bases between. This clonotype was sampled from a human donor with alopecia areata. This material consisted of CD8+ T cells sorted from blood, taken at week 0. The chain carries TRBV28 and TRBJ2-2, with unresolved D. The CDR3 reads CASSSTPNTGELFF. CDR3 nucleotides: TGTGCCAGCAGTTCGACGCCGAACACCGGGGAGCTGTTTTTT.